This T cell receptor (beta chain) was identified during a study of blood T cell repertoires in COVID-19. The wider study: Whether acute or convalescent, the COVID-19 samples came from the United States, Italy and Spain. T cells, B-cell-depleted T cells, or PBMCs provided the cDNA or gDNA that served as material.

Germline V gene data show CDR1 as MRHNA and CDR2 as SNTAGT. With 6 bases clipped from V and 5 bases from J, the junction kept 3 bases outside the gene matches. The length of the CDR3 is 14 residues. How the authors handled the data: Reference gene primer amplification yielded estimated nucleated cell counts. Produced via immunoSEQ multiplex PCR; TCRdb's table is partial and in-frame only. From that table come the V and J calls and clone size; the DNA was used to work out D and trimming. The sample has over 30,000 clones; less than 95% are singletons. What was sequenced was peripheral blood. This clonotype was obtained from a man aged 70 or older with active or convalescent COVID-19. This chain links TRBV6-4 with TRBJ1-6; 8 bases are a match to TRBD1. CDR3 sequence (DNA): TGTGCCAGCAGACAACAGGGGGATAATTCACCCCTCCACTTT. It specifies CASRQQGDNSPLHF.